This is a list of T cell receptor beta chains from one sample in a study of blood T cell repertoires in COVID-19. Sequencing used immunoSEQ multiplex PCR; TCRdb keeps in-frame clones, though not all of them. The repertoire holds around 75,000 clones, with 88% as singletons. The specimen sequenced was peripheral blood. These receptors were taken from a human donor in a cohort sampled during active COVID-19. Both conserved end residues are part of each CDR3.

V gene: TRBV7-2; CDR3 protein: CASSLAGGIDTQYF
V gene: TRBV7-2; CDR3 protein: CASSPLAGGLKQYF
V gene: TRBV5-6; CDR3 protein: CASSWGQGAAEAFF
V gene: TRBV11-2; CDR3 protein: CASSSRTSGIPNTGELFF
V gene: TRBV6-2/TRBV6-3; CDR3 protein: CASSYPGGSTDTQYF
V gene: TRBV5-4; CDR3 protein: CASSLGGGAVNEQFF
V gene: TRBV7-8; CDR3 protein: CASSLGILEGQETQYF
V gene: TRBV18; CDR3 protein: CASSPVQWGRETQYF
V gene: TRBV27; CDR3 protein: CASSRVSRGQEDEQYF
V gene: TRBV5-1; CDR3 protein: CASSYGDSLVGDTQYF
V gene: TRBV28; CDR3 protein: CASSLSRQGKGGYTF
V gene: TRBV19; CDR3 protein: CASSPGAGMSNEQFF
V gene: TRBV5-1; CDR3 protein: CASSATSGSSYEQYF
V gene: TRBV6-5; CDR3 protein: CASSYGGLNYGYTF
V gene: TRBV6-5; CDR3 protein: CASSRTGFYGYTF